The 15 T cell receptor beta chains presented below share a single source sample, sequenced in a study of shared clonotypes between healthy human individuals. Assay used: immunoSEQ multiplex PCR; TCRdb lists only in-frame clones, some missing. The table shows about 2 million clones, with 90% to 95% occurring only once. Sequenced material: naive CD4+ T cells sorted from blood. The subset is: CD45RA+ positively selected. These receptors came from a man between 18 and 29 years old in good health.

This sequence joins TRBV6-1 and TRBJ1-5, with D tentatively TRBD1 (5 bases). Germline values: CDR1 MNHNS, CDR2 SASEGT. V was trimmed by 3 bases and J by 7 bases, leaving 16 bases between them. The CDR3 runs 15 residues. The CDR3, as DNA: TGTGCCAGCAGTGAGCAGGAGGGTCGGGGGCAGCCCCAGCATTTT. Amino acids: CASSEQEGRGQPQHF.

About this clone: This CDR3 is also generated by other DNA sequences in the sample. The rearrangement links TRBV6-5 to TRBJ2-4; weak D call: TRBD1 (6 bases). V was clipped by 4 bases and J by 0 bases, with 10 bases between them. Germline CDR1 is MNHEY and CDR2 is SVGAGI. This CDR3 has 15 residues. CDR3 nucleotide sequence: TGTGCCAGCAGTTCCGGGACATTAGCCAAAAACATTCAGTACTTC. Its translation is CASSSGTLAKNIQYF.

For the CDR3, the DNA is TGTGCCAGCACAAATCACAAGACAGGGGTCCCCTACGAGCAGTACTTC. Its protein product is CASTNHKTGVPYEQYF. The chain has TRBV6-6 and TRBJ2-7, with 8 bases lining up with TRBD1. The CDR3 extends over 16 amino acids. V lost 7 bases to trimming and J lost 2 bases; unmatched junction nucleotides: 13. Germline CDR1 reads MNHNY; CDR2 reads SVGAGI (reference sequence).

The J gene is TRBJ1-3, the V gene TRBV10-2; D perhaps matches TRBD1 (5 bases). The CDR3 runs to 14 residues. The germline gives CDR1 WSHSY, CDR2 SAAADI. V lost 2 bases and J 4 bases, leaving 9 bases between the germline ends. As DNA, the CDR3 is TGCGCCAGCAGTGAGGGGGGGTTGGGAAACACCATATATTTT. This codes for CASSEGGLGNTIYF.

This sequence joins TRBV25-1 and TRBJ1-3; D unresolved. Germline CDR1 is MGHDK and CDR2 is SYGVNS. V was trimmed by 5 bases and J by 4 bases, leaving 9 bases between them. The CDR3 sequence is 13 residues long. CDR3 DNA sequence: TGTGCCAGCAGTCAACCGAGCGGAAACACCATATATTTT. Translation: CASSQPSGNTIYF.

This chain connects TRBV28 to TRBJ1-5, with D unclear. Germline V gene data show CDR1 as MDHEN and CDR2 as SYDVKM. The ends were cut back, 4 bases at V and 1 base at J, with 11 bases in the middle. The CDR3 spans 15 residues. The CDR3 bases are TGTGCCAGCAGTTCCCACCTTCGAAGCAATCAGCCCCAGCATTTT. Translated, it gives CASSSHLRSNQPQHF.

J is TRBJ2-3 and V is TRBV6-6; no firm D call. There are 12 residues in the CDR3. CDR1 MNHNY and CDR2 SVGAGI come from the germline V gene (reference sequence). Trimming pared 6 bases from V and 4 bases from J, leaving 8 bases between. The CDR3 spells CASSRIADTQYF. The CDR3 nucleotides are TGTGCCAGCAGCCGGATAGCAGATACGCAGTATTTT.

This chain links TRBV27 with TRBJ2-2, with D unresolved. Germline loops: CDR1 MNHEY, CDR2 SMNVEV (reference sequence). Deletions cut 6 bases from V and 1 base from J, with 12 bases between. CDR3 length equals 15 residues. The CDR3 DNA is TGTGCCAGCAGCGGATTAGGGATGAACACCGGGGAGCTGTTTTTT. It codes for CASSGLGMNTGELFF.

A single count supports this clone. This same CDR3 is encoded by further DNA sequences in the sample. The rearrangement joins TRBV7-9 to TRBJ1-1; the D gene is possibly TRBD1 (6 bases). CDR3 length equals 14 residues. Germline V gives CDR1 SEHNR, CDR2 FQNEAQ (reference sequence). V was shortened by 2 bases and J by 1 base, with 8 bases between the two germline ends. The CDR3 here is CASSLRQANTEAFF. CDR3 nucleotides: TGTGCCAGCAGCTTACGACAGGCGAACACTGAAGCTTTCTTT.

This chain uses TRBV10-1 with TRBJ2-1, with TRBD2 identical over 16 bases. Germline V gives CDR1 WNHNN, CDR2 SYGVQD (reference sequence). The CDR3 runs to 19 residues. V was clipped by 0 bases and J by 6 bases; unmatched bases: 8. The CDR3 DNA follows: TGCGCCAGCAGTGAGTCGGGACTAGCGGGAGGGCCCCACGTCAATGAGCAGTTCTTC. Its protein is CASSESGLAGGPHVNEQFF.

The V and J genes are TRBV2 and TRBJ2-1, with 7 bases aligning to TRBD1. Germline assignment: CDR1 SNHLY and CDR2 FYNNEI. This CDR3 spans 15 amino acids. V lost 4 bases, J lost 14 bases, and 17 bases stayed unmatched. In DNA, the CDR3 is TGTGCCAGCAGTGTATTAGGACAGGTGATTTTACGGGAGTTCTTC. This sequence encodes CASSVLGQVILREFF.

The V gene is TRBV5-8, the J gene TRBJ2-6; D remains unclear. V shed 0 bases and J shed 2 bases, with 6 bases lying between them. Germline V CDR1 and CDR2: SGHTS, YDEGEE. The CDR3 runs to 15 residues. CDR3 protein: CASSLEGPGANVLTF. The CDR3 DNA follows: TGTGCCAGCAGCTTGGAGGGCCCTGGGGCCAACGTCCTGACTTTC.

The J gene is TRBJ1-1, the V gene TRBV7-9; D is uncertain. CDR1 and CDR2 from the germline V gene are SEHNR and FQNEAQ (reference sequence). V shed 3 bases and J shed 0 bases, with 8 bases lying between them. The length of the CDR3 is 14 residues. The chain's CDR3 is CASSFFPMNTEAFF. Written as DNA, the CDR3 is TGTGCCAGCAGCTTTTTTCCCATGAACACTGAAGCTTTCTTT.

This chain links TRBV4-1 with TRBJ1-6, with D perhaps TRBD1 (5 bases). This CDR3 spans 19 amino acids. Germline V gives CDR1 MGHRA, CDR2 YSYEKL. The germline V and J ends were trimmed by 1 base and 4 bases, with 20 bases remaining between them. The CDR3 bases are TGCGCCAGCAGCCAAGGTGGGGAGGGGCAACGGGCGTATAATTCACCCCTCCACTTT. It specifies CASSQGGEGQRAYNSPLHF.

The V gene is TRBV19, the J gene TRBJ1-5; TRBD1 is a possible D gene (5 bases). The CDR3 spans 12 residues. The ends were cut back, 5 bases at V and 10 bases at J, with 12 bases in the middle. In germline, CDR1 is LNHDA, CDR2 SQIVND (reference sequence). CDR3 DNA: TGTGCCAGTAGTGAGGGACGAAAACCCCAGCATTTT. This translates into CASSEGRKPQHF.